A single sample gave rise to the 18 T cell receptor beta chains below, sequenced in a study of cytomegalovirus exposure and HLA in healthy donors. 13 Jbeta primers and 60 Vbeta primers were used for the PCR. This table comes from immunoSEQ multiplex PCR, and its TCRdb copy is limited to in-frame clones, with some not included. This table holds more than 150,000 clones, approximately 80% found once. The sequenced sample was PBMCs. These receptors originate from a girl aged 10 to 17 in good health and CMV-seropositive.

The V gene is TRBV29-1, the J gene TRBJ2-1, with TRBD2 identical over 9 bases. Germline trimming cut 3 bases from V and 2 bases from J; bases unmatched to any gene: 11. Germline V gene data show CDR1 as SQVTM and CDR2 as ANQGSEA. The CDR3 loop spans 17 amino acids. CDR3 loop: CSVDVAGEPRTYNEQFF. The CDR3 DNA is TGCAGCGTTGATGTAGCGGGAGAGCCACGAACCTACAATGAGCAGTTCTTC.

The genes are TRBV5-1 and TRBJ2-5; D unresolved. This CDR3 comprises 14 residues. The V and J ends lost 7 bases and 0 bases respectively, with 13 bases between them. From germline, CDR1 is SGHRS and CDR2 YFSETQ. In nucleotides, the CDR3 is TGCGCCAGCCCACTACGACCAAACCAAGAGACCCAGTACTTC. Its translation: CASPLRPNQETQYF. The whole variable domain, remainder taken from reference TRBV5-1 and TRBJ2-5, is KAGVTQTPRYLIKTRGQQVTLSCSPISGHRSVSWYQQTPGQGLQFLFEYFSETQRNKGNFPGRFSGRQFSNSRSEMNVSTLELGDSALYLCASPLRPNQETQYFGPGTRLLVL.

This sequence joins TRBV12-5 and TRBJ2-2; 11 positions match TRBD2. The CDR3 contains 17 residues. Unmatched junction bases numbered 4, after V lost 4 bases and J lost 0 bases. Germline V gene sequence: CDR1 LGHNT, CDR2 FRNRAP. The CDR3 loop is CASGWGLAATNTGELFF. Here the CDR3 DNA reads TGTGCTAGTGGTTGGGGACTAGCGGCTACGAACACCGGGGAGCTGTTTTTT.

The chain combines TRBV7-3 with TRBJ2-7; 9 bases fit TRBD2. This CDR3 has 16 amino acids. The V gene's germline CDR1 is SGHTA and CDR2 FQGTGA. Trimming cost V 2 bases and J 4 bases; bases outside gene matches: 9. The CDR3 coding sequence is TGTGCCAGCAGCTTAGGACTAGCGACGCTAGGATACGAGCAGTACTTC. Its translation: CASSLGLATLGYEQYF.

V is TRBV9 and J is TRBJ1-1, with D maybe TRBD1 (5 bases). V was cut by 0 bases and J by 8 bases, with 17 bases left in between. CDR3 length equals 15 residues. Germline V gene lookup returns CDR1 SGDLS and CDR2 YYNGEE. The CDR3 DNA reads TGTGCCAGCAGCGTAGATCAGACAGTGGGGTCGGAAGCTTTCTTT. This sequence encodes CASSVDQTVGSEAFF.

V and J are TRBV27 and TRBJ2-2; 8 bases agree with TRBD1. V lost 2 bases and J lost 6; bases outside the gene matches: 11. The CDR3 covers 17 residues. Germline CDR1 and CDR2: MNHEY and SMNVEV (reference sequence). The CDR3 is CASSLPPGRGRPGELFF. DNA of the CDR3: TGTGCCAGCAGTTTACCCCCCGGCAGGGGGCGCCCCGGGGAGCTGTTTTTT.

The DNA for the CDR3 is TGTGCCTGGAGGCTAACAGTTGAAGCTTTCTTT. This gives the protein CAWRLTVEAFF. V is TRBV30 and J is TRBJ1-1; D is unresolved. The V end was cut by 3 bases, the J end by 7 bases, with 9 bases between. The CDR3 totals 11 residues. Germline lookup yields CDR1 GTSNPN and CDR2 SVGIG (reference sequence).

The CDR3 DNA is TGTGCCAGCAGCCAGGACAGAATACCCCAAGAGACCCAGTACTTC. Amino acids: CASSQDRIPQETQYF. The J gene is TRBJ2-5, the V gene TRBV7-9, with D maybe TRBD1 (6 bases). The CDR3 runs 15 residues. Per germline, CDR1 SEHNR and CDR2 FQNEAQ (reference sequence). Trimming removed 5 bases at V and 1 base at J, with 14 bases between.

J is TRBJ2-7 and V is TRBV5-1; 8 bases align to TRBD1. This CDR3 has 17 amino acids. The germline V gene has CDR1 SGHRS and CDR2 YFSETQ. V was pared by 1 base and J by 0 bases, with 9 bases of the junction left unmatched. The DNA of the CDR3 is TGCGCCAGCAGCTTGCGGACAGGGTTTTCCGTCTCCTACGAGCAGTACTTC. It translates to CASSLRTGFSVSYEQYF.

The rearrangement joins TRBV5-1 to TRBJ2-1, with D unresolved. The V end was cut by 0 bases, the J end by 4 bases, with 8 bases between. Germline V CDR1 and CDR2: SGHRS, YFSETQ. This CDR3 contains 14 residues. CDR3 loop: CASSLDRVYNEQFF. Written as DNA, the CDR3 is TGCGCCAGCAGCTTGGATCGGGTATACAATGAGCAGTTCTTC.

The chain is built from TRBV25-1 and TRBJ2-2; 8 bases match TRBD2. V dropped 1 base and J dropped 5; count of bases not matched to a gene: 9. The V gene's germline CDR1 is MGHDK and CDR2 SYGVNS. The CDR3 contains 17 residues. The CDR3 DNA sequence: TGTGCCAGCAGTGAATTCGGTAGCGGGAAGGGAACCGGGGAGCTGTTTTTT. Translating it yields CASSEFGSGKGTGELFF.

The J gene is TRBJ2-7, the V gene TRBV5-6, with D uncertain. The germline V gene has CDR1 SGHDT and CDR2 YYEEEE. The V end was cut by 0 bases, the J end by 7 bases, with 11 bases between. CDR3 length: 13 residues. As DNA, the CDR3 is TGTGCCAGCAGCTTGGTTTCGGAGCATGAGCAGTACTTC. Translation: CASSLVSEHEQYF.

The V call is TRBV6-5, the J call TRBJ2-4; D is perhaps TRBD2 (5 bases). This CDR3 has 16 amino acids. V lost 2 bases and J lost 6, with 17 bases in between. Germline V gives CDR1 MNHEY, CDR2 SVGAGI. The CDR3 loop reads CASSYDNTPGRNIQYF. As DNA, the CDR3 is TGTGCCAGCAGTTACGATAACACCCCGGGGAGAAACATTCAGTACTTC.

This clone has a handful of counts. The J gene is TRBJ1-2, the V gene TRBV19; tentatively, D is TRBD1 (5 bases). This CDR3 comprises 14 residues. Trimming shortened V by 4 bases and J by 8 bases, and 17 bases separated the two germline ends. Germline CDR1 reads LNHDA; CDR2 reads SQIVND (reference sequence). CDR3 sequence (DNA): TGTGCCAGTAGTACCCCCTTTGGGGCTGAGGGCTACACCTTC. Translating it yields CASSTPFGAEGYTF.

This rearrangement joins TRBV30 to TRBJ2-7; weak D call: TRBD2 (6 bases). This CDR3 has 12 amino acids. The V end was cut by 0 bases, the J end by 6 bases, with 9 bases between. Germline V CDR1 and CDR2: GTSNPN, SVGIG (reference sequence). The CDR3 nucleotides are TGTGCCTGGAGTGTACACGGGAGCGAGCAGTACTTC. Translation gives CAWSVHGSEQYF.

The CDR3 bases are TGTGCCAGCAGTTCCCAGGGGTTGCCACTAACCTACGAGCAGTACTTC. This gives the protein CASSSQGLPLTYEQYF. The V call is TRBV27, the J call TRBJ2-7, with TRBD1 as a possible D gene (6 bases). V was clipped by 4 bases and J by 2 bases, with 18 bases between them. Looked up from germline, CDR1 is MNHEY and CDR2 is SMNVEV (reference sequence). The CDR3 has 16 residues.

The CDR3 reads CASSEVAVVSYEQYF. DNA for the CDR3: TGTGCCAGCAGTGAAGTGGCTGTCGTCTCCTACGAGCAGTACTTC. The chain uses TRBV6-1 and TRBJ2-7, with no clear D. Germline CDR1 reads MNHNS; CDR2 reads SASEGT. The CDR3 is made up of 15 amino acids. The V end lost 1 base, the J end lost 0 bases, and 10 bases lay between the germline ends.

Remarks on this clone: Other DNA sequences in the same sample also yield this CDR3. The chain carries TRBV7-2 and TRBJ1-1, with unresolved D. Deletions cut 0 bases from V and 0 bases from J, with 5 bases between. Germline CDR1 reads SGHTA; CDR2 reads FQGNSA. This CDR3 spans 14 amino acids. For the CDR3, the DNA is TGTGCCAGCAGCTTAGCGCGAGTGAACACTGAAGCTTTCTTT. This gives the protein CASSLARVNTEAFF.